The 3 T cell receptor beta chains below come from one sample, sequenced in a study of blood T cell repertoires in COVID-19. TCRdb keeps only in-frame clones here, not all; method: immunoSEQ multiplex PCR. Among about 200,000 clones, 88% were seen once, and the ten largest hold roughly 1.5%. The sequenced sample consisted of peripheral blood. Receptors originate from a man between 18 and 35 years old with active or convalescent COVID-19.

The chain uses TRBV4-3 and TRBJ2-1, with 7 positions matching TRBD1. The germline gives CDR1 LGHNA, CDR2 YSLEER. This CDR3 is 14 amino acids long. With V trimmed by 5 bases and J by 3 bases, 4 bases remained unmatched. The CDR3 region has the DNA TGCGCCAGCAGCGGCCGGGACAGCTACAATGAGCAGTTCTTC. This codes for CASSGRDSYNEQFF.

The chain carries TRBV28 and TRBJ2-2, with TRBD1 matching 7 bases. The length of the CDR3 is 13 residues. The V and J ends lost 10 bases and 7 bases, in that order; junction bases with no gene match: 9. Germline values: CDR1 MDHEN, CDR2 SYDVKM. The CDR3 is CATVTGVGGELFF. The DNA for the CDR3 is TGTGCCACGGTTACAGGGGTAGGCGGGGAGCTGTTTTTT.

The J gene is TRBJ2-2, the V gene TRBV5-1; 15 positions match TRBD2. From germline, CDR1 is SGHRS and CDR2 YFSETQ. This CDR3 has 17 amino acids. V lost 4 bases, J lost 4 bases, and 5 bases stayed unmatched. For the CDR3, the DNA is TGCGCCAGCAGCGGGGGACTAGCGGGAGGATTCACCGGGGAGCTGTTTTTT. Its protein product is CASSGGLAGGFTGELFF. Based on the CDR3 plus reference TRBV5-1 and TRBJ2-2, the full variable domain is KAGVTQTPRYLIKTRGQQVTLSCSPISGHRSVSWYQQTPGQGLQFLFEYFSETQRNKGNFPGRFSGRQFSNSRSEMNVSTLELGDSALYLCASSGGLAGGFTGELFFGEGSRLTVL.